This T cell receptor (beta chain) was captured by sequencing in a study of blood T cell repertoires in COVID-19. About the research overall: From the United States, Italy and Spain came samples of acute and convalescent COVID-19. PBMCs, B-cell-depleted T cells, or T cells provided the cDNA or gDNA that made up the material.

With 4 bases clipped from V and 2 bases from J, the junction kept 7 bases outside the gene matches. Germline assignment: CDR1 MRHNA and CDR2 SNTAGT. CDR3 size: 15 residues. Authors' data handling: By means of reference gene primer amplification, nucleated cell counts were estimated. The protocol was immunoSEQ multiplex PCR, while the TCRdb copy is restricted to in-frame clones and leaves out a portion. The DNA gave D and trimming, while V, J and clone size come from that table. The sample has 150,000 or so clones, 84% seen once; the top ten hold more than 40%. This sequence joins TRBV6-4 and TRBJ1-1; 7 nucleotides match TRBD1. This clonotype was sampled from a human donor in a cohort sampled during active COVID-19. The sample comprised peripheral blood. CDR3 nucleotide sequence: TGTGCCAGCAGTGCCGAGGGACAGAGAAACACTGAAGCTTTCTTT. The encoded protein is CASSAEGQRNTEAFF.